The sequence of this T cell receptor beta chain was determined in a study of blood T cell repertoires in COVID-19. Study details: Donors in the United States, Italy and Spain gave samples during acute or convalescent COVID-19. PBMCs, B-cell-depleted T cells, or T cells were the source of the cDNA or gDNA that made up the material.

How the authors handled the data: Estimation of nucleated cell counts was performed using reference gene primer amplification. Profiled with immunoSEQ multiplex PCR; TCRdb holds only in-frame clones, not every one. The DNA gave D and trimming, while V, J and clone size come from that table. The data hold roughly 20,000 clones, with about four fifths observed a single time. Germline CDR1 and CDR2: MGHDK and SYGVNS. Trimming took off 2 bases at V and 5 bases at J, with 7 bases between the two ends. The CDR3 runs 13 residues. The sequenced sample consisted of peripheral blood. The V gene is TRBV25-1, the J gene TRBJ1-3; D may be TRBD1 (5 bases). The origin of this receptor is a human donor in a cohort sampled during active COVID-19. Here the CDR3 reads CASSEQGRNTIYF. The CDR3 region has the DNA TGTGCCAGCAGTGAACAGGGAAGAAACACCATATATTTT.